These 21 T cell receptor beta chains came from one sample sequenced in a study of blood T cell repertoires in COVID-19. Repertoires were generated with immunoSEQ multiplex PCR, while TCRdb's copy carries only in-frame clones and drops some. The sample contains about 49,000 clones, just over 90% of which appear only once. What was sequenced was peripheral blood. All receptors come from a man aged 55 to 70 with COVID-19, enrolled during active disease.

The CDR3 sequence is CASSSTGGRIGNTIYF. CDR3 DNA: TGTGCCAGCAGCTCAACAGGGGGCCGTATTGGAAACACCATATATTTT. The chain joins TRBV7-2 to TRBJ1-3, with 9 bases that match TRBD1. The CDR3 length is 16 residues. V lost 4 bases, J lost 3 bases, and 7 bases stayed unmatched. The germline CDR1 and CDR2 sequences are SGHTA and FQGNSA. Using reference TRBV7-2 and TRBJ1-3 for the parts outside the CDR3, the full variable domain is GAGVSQSPSNKVTEKGKDVELRCDPISGHTALYWYRQSLGQGLEFLIYFQGNSAPDKSGLPSDRFSAERTGGSVSTLTIQRTQQEDSAVYLCASSSTGGRIGNTIYFGEGSWLTVV.

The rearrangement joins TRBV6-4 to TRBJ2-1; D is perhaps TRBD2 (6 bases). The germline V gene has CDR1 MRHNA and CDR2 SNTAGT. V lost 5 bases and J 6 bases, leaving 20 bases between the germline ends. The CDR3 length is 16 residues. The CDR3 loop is CASSRAPGLGGNEQFF. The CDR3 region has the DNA TGTGCCAGCAGTAGGGCCCCCGGACTGGGGGGCAATGAGCAGTTCTTC.

In nucleotides, the CDR3 is TGTGCCAGCAGTTTTGGAAGGCAGGGGAGCAATCAGCCCCAGCATTTT. This gives the protein CASSFGRQGSNQPQHF. The genes are TRBV28 and TRBJ1-5, with D tentatively TRBD1 (6 bases). V was pared by 3 bases and J by 1 base, with 13 bases between. This CDR3 contains 16 residues. CDR1 and CDR2 (germline): MDHEN, SYDVKM.

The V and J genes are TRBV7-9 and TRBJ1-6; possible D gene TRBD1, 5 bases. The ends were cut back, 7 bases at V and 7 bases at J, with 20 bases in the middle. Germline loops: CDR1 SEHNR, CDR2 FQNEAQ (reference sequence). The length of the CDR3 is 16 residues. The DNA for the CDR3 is TGTGCCAGCACCACCGCCCGGGTACAGGAGAATTCACCCCTCCACTTT. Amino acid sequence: CASTTARVQENSPLHF.

CDR3 sequence: CASSRLGGRGLETQYF. The CDR3 DNA reads as TGTGCCAGCAGTAGGTTAGGCGGGAGAGGCTTGGAGACCCAGTACTTC. The rearrangement joins TRBV6-6 to TRBJ2-5, with TRBD2 matching over 7 bases. Germline CDR1 is MNHNY and CDR2 is SVGAGI (reference sequence). After removal of 5 bases from V and 5 bases from J, the junction contained 14 bases not matched to a gene. This CDR3 region has 16 residues.

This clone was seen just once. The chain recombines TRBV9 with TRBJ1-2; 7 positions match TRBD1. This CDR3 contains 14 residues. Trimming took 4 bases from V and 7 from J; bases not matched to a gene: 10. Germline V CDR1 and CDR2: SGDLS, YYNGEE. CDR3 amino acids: CASSPGQVGSGYTF. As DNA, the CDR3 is TGTGCCAGCAGCCCAGGACAGGTAGGGTCTGGCTACACCTTC.

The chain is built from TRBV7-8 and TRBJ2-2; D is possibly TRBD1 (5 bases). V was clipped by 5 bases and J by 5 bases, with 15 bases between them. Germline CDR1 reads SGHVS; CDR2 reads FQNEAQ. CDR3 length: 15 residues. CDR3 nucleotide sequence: TGTGCCAGCAGCCCGCTCGTACAGGTTACCGGGGAGCTGTTTTTT. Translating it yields CASSPLVQVTGELFF.

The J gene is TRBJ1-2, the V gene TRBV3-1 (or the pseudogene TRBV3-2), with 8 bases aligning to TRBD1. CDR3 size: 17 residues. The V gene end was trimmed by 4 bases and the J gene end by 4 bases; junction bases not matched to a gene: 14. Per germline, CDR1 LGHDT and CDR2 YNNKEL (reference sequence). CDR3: CASSPTERDRSSYGYTF. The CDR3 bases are TGTGCCAGCAGCCCTACCGAGCGGGACAGGAGTTCCTATGGCTACACCTTC.

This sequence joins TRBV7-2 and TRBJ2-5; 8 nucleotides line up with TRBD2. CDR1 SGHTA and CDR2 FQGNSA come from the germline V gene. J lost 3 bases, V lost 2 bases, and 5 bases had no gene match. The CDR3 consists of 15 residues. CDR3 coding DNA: TGTGCCAGCAGCTTAATCGGGACTAGTAAAGAGACCCAGTACTTC. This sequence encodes CASSLIGTSKETQYF.

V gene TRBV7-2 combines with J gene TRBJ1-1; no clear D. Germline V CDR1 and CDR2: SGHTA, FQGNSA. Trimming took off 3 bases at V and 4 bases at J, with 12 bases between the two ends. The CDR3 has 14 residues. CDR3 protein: CASSLTLVVTEAFF. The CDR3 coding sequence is TGTGCCAGCAGCTTGACTCTTGTAGTCACTGAAGCTTTCTTT.

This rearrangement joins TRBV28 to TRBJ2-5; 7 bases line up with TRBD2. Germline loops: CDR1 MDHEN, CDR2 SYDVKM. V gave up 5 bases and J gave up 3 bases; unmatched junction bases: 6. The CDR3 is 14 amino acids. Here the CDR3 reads CASSLFRGEETQYF. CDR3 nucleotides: TGTGCCAGCAGTCTATTCCGGGGGGAAGAGACCCAGTACTTC.

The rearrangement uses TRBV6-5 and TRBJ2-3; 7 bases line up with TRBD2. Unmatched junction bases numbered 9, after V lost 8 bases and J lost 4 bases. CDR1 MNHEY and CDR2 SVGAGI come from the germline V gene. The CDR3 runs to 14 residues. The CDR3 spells CASDWGGSADTQYF. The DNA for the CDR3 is TGTGCCAGCGATTGGGGGGGGAGTGCAGATACGCAGTATTTT.

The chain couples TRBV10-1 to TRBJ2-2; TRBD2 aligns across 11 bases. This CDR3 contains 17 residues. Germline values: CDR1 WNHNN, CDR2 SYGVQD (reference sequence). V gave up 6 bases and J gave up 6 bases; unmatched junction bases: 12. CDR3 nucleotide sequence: TGCGCCAGCAGCTTAGCGGGAGGGCGACTTTTCGCCGGGGAGCTGTTTTTT. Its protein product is CASSLAGGRLFAGELFF.

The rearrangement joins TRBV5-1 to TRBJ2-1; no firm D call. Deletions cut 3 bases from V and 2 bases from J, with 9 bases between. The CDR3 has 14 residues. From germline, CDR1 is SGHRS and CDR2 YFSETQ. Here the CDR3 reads CASSYRRPYNEQFF. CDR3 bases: TGCGCCAGCAGCTACCGGCGGCCCTACAATGAGCAGTTCTTC.

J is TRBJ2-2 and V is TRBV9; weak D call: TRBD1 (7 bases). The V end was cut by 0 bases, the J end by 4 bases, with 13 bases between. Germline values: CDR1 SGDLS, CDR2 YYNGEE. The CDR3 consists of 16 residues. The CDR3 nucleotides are TGTGCCAGCAGCGTAGTGCAGGGGGGAAGCACCGGGGAGCTGTTTTTT. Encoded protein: CASSVVQGGSTGELFF.

CDR3 coding DNA: TGTGCCAGCAGCCCACGACAGGGGGCGAGTACTGAAGCTTTCTTT. It encodes CASSPRQGASTEAFF. The gene calls are TRBV7-9 and TRBJ1-1, with 10 bases fitting TRBD1. With 5 bases clipped from V and 5 bases from J, the junction kept 8 bases outside the gene matches. The CDR3 totals 15 residues. Germline V gene sequence: CDR1 SEHNR, CDR2 FQNEAQ (reference sequence).

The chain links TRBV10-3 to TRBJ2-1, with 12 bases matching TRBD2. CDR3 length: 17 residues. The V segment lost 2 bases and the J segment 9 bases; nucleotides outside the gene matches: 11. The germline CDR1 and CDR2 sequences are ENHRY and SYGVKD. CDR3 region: CAISERSTSGSFSEQFF. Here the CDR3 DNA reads TGTGCCATCAGTGAGAGGTCGACTAGCGGGAGTTTTAGTGAGCAGTTCTTC.

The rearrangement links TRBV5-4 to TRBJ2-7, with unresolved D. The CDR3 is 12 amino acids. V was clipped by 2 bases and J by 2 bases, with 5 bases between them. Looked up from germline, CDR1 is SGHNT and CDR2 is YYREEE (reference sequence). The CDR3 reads CASSFPAYEQYF. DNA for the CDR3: TGTGCCAGCAGCTTTCCGGCCTACGAGCAGTACTTC.

The CDR3 loop is CASSTGGTTGNTIYF. Written as DNA, the CDR3 is TGTGCCAGTAGCACGGGGGGGACCACTGGAAACACCATATATTTT. The V gene is TRBV6-6, the J gene TRBJ1-3; D is perhaps TRBD1 (5 bases). This CDR3 is built from 15 residues. The V and J ends lost 9 bases and 2 bases respectively, with 17 bases between them. The germline CDR1 and CDR2 sequences are MNHNY and SVGAGI (reference sequence).

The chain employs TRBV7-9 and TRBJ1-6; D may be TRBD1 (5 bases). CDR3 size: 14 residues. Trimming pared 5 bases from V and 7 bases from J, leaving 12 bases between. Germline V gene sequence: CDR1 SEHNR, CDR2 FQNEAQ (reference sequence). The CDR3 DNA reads TGTGCCAGCAGCCGAGACAGAACGAATTCACCCCTCCACTTT. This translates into CASSRDRTNSPLHF.

CDR3 DNA: TGCGCCAGCGGGGGAACTACACAAGGACAGGCTAACACAGATACGCAGTATTTT. The encoded protein is CASGGTTQGQANTDTQYF. The chain uses TRBV23-1 and TRBJ2-3, with 7 bases that match TRBD1. TRBV23-1 is an open reading frame whose function is uncertain. The CDR3 covers 18 residues. The trim removed 8 bases at V and 2 bases at J, leaving 19 bases unmatched.